A single sample gave rise to the 15 T cell receptor beta chains below, sequenced in a study of prognosis after radiotherapy for stage I lung cancer. Multiplex PCR, run in two rounds, amplified TCR beta CDR3 from genomic DNA. It was primers specific to each TRBV and TRBJ gene that first-round PCR used. TCRdb re-called the multiplex PCR reads with MiXCR, one entry per CDR3 protein. The sample has fewer than 40,000 distinct CDR3 sequences, under 35% seen once; the top ten hold roughly 17%. The sequencing here drew on PBMCs, taken before or after stereotactic body radiation therapy (not recorded which). The receptor source for this set is a donor over 45 with non-small cell lung cancer.

The CDR3 is CASSVKGQGKYNEQFF. CDR3 bases: TGTGCCAGCAGCGTGAAGGGACAGGGAAAATACAATGAGCAGTTCTTC. This sequence joins TRBV7-3 and TRBJ2-1; the match to TRBD1 covers 9 bases. The CDR3 is 16 residues long. The ends lost 5 bases at V and 4 bases at J; junction bases unmatched: 9. Germline V gene sequence: CDR1 SGHTA, CDR2 FQGTGA.

In this sample, this clonotype turned up many times. The gene calls are TRBV7-2 and TRBJ2-5; 7 nucleotides agree with TRBD2. Germline V gene sequence: CDR1 SGHTA, CDR2 FQGNSA. The CDR3 length is 15 residues. The V gene end was trimmed by 1 base and the J gene end by 3 bases; junction bases not matched to a gene: 5. The CDR3 nucleotides are TGTGCCAGCAGCTTAGGGTCGCTAGCGGAAGAGACCCAGTACTTC. This sequence encodes CASSLGSLAEETQYF.

Ten or more counts support this clonotype. The CDR3 region has the DNA TGTGCCAGTAGTACGCGACGGGGGGTTACGCAGTATTTT. It codes for CASSTRRGVTQYF. The chain combines TRBV19 with TRBJ2-3; 7 positions agree with TRBD2. The CDR3 has 13 residues. The germline V gene has CDR1 LNHDA and CDR2 SQIVND (reference sequence). V lost 4 bases to trimming and J lost 8 bases; unmatched junction nucleotides: 6.

At least ten counts were recorded for this clonotype. This chain joins TRBV25-1 and TRBJ1-2, with TRBD1 as a possible D gene (5 bases). Germline V CDR1 and CDR2: MGHDK, SYGVNS. The CDR3 is 15 residues long. V was clipped by 3 bases and J by 7 bases, with 18 bases between them. The CDR3 DNA reads TGTGCCAGCAGTGAGGCAACAGGCGGTCCGGGTGGCTACACCTTC. Translated: CASSEATGGPGGYTF.

In its sample, this clonotype is medium-sized. This chain joins TRBV9 and TRBJ2-2; D call uncertain. Germline CDR1 reads SGDLS; CDR2 reads YYNGEE. The CDR3 contains 12 residues. With 0 bases removed from V and 6 bases from J, the gap between germline ends came to 3 bases. The CDR3 DNA reads TGTGCCAGCAGCGTAGCTGCCGGGGAGCTGTTTTTT. Its translation: CASSVAAGELFF.

This clonotype was seen many times. The gene calls are TRBV7-6 and TRBJ2-1; 7 positions agree with TRBD2. Germline loops: CDR1 SGHVS, CDR2 FNYEAQ. CDR3 size: 16 residues. J lost 8 bases, V lost 3 bases, and 13 bases had no gene match. CDR3 in amino acids: CASSFLLGREDDEQFF. CDR3 DNA sequence: TGTGCCAGCAGCTTCCTACTAGGACGGGAGGACGATGAGCAGTTCTTC.

As to this clonotype: This likely traces to a read error, being one base from a far larger clone. This sequence joins TRBV7-9 and TRBJ2-7; TRBD1 matches 8 bases. Per germline, CDR1 SEHNR and CDR2 FQNEAQ (reference sequence). The ends lost 5 bases at V and 1 base at J; junction bases unmatched: 7. The CDR3 has 15 residues. The CDR3 DNA sequence: TGTGCCAGCAGCCCGCGACAGGGGTTATCCTACGAGCAGTACTTC. It yields the protein CASSPRQGLSYEQYF.

This clonotype was detected ten times or more. This chain connects TRBV19 to TRBJ2-3; D is uncertain. Germline CDR1 reads LNHDA; CDR2 reads SQIVND (reference sequence). The CDR3 runs to 14 residues. The V gene lost 0 bases and the J gene lost 4 bases, with 8 bases spanning the gap. CDR3: CASSIDLESDTQYF. DNA of the CDR3: TGTGCCAGTAGTATAGATCTAGAGTCAGATACGCAGTATTTT. Drawing the rest from reference TRBV19 and TRBJ2-3, the complete variable domain is DGGITQSPKYLFRKEGQNVTLSCEQNLNHDAMYWYRQDPGQGLRLIYYSQIVNDFQKGDIAEGYSVSREKKESFPLTVTSAQKNPTAFYLCASSIDLESDTQYFGPGTRLTVL.

The chain has TRBV28 and TRBJ1-3; no clear D gene. The CDR3 runs 15 residues. The V gene's germline CDR1 is MDHEN and CDR2 SYDVKM. The V gene lost 6 bases and the J gene lost 0 bases, with 12 bases spanning the gap. As DNA, the CDR3 is TGTGCCAGCAGCGGGCCGGGCAGCTCTGGAAACACCATATATTTT. This codes for CASSGPGSSGNTIYF.

This clonotype is medium-sized by share. The CDR3 is CASSLDSPRNTGELFF. The CDR3 region has the DNA TGCGCCAGCAGCTTGGATTCCCCCAGGAACACCGGGGAGCTGTTTTTT. The chain recombines TRBV5-1 with TRBJ2-2, with D unresolved. CDR1 and CDR2 from the germline V gene are SGHRS and YFSETQ. The CDR3 runs to 16 residues. With 0 bases removed from V and 1 base from J, the gap between germline ends came to 10 bases.

About this clonotype itself: Here the CDR3 omits its conserved ending phenylalanine or tryptophan, so a read error is the likely source. The genes are TRBV7-2 and TRBJ2-2, with 8 nucleotides matching TRBD2. Germline trimming cut 4 bases from V and 6 bases from J; bases unmatched to any gene: 7. CDR3 length: 15 amino acids. In germline, CDR1 is SGHTA, CDR2 FQGNSA. CDR3 DNA: TGTGCCAGCAGCTCTGGACTAGCTAGCCCCGGGGAGCTGTTTTCT. It is translated as CASSSGLASPGELFS.

At least ten counts were recorded for this clonotype. The V call is TRBV6-2 or TRBV6-3, the J call TRBJ1-5, with D uncertain. The germline gives CDR1 MNHEY, CDR2 SVGEGT. This CDR3 contains 14 residues. With 3 bases removed from V and 7 bases from J, the gap between germline ends came to 13 bases. The CDR3 spells CASSYTFEGQPQHF. The CDR3 coding sequence is TGTGCCAGCAGTTATACCTTTGAAGGGCAGCCCCAGCATTTT.

The chain has TRBV20-1 and TRBJ2-7, with D unresolved. Germline CDR1 is DFQATT and CDR2 is SNEGSKA (reference sequence). V was clipped by 0 bases and J by 8 bases, with 14 bases between them. There are 13 residues in the CDR3. The CDR3 loop is CSARDRKVSQQYF. CDR3 nucleotides: TGCAGTGCTAGAGATCGAAAGGTATCGCAGCAGTACTTC.

V gene TRBV7-9 combines with J gene TRBJ2-3, with D uncertain. Germline V gene lookup returns CDR1 SEHNR and CDR2 FQNEAQ (reference sequence). Trimming stripped 2 bases from V and 10 bases from J, with 10 bases between. CDR3 length: 12 residues. CDR3 in DNA: TGTGCCAGCAGCTTAACGACACTCTCGCAGTATTTT. Protein product: CASSLTTLSQYF.

The sample holds many counts of this clonotype. J is TRBJ1-5 and V is TRBV6-2 or TRBV6-3; 8 bases fit TRBD1. The germline gives CDR1 MNHEY, CDR2 SVGEGT. CDR3 length: 17 amino acids. V gave up 2 bases and J gave up 1 base; unmatched junction bases: 7. The CDR3 DNA is TGTGCCAGCAGTTACCTCTGGACAGGGAAGAGCAATCAGCCCCAGCATTTT. Translation: CASSYLWTGKSNQPQHF.